The 5 T cell receptor beta chains below all came from one sample that was sequenced in a study of molecular identifiers for immune sequencing clone quantification. TCRdb redid the calling of the PCR reads with MiXCR, one entry per CDR3 protein. Of about 640,000 distinct CDR3 sequences listed, 20% were seen once; the top ten hold approximately 0.9%. Sequenced input: naive CD8+ T cells from blood, with Jurkat cell RNA spiked in. Subset specified: FACS-sorted CD8+CD4-CCR7+CD45RA+ naive T cells. The source is a human donor in good health. Some libraries in this study had Jurkat cell RNA spiked in.

There are many counts of this clonotype. V and J are TRBV20-1 and TRBJ1-1, with no clear D. CDR1 is DFQATT, CDR2 SNEGSKA, per germline (reference sequence). This CDR3 comprises 10 residues. The CDR3 here is CRGGFTEAFF. CDR3 nucleotide sequence: TGCAGGGGTGGATTCACTGAAGCTTTCTTT.

The J gene is TRBJ2-1, the V gene TRBV29-1; 9 bases align to TRBD2. Germline V gene sequence: CDR1 SQVTM, CDR2 ANQGSEA. V shed 6 bases, J shed 4 bases, and the junction held 7 bases outside the gene matches. The length of the CDR3 is 14 residues. This chain's CDR3 is CSVDLAGRYNEQFF. DNA of the CDR3: TGCAGCGTCGATCTAGCGGGGCGTTACAATGAGCAGTTCTTC.

For this clonotype: In this CDR3 the conserved last residue, phenylalanine or tryptophan, is missing, so a read error is likely. This rearrangement joins TRBV20-1 to TRBJ2-7; 12 bases map to TRBD2. The CDR3 contains 15 residues. Per germline, CDR1 DFQATT and CDR2 SNEGSKA (reference sequence). V lost 3 bases, J lost 5 bases, and 8 bases stayed unmatched. This chain's CDR3 is CSARDQTSGRNEQYL. The CDR3 bases are TGCAGTGCTAGGGATCAGACTAGCGGGAGAAACGAGCAGTACCTC.

This clonotype was found once. This could be a read error, since a much larger clone is one nucleotide away. Lacking the conserved final phenylalanine or tryptophan, this CDR3 likely reflects a read error. The chain has TRBV4-3 and TRBJ2-7, with D perhaps matching TRBD1 (6 bases). Germline loops: CDR1 LGHNA, CDR2 YSLEER. The CDR3 spans 15 residues. V was trimmed by 1 base and J by 5 bases, leaving 15 bases between them. CDR3 residues: CASSQVRGTSHEQYL. The CDR3 DNA reads as TGCGCCAGCAGCCAAGTGAGGGGGACGAGCCACGAGCAGTACCTC.

To note about this clonotype: This may stem from a read error, because a much larger clone lies one nucleotide away. V gene TRBV7-9 combines with J gene TRBJ1-4, with 7 bases matching TRBD1. CDR1 and CDR2 (germline): SEHNR, FQNEAQ (reference sequence). The CDR3 consists of 13 residues. Trimming removed 6 bases from V and 14 bases from J; junction bases left unmatched: 12. The CDR3 DNA follows: TGTGCCAGCAGAGCAACAGGGGCCGCTCGGCTGTTTTTT. It encodes CASRATGAARLFF.